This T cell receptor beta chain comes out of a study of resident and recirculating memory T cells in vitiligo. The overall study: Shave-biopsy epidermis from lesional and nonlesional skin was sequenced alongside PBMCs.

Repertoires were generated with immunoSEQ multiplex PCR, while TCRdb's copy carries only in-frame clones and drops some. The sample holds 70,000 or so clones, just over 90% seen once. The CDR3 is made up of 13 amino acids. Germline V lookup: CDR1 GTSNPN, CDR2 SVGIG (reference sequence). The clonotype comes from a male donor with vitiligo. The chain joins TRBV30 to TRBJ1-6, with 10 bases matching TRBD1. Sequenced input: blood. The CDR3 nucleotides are TGTGCATGCGACAGGGGGCTTAATTCACCCCTCCACTTT. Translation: CACDRGLNSPLHF.